The following is a T cell receptor beta chain sequence with its context. Its antigen is as yet unknown. The sample is drawn from a study of cytomegalovirus exposure and HLA in healthy donors. Background on the study: Findings of an earlier analysis included 110 million or so unique TCR beta sequences from 180 million or so T cells. Points from the study as a whole: TCR beta sequences reportedly predicted most subjects' HLA-A and HLA-B alleles accurately. Previous analysis showed most TCR beta V segments were productive about 87% or about 30% of the time.

The germline gives CDR1 MNHEY, CDR2 SMNVEV (reference sequence). Trimming removed 3 bases from V and 5 bases from J, with 15 bases in between. The length of the CDR3 is 15 residues. Every donor was a healthy person donating bone marrow. Amplification used 60 Vbeta primers and 13 Jbeta primers. The data were produced by immunoSEQ multiplex PCR, yet TCRdb's version contains in-frame clones alone and is incomplete. The table has under 250,000 clones, 82% seen once. The TCR was taken from a man aged 35-49 years in good health and CMV-seropositive. V is TRBV27 and J is TRBJ2-3; a possible D gene is TRBD2 (5 bases). Sequenced material: PBMCs. The CDR3 loop is CASSLMALAGDTQYF. CDR3 nucleotide sequence: TGTGCCAGCAGTTTGATGGCGCTTGCGGGAGATACGCAGTATTTT.